Shown below are 21 T cell receptor beta chains from a single sample sequenced in a study of shared clonotypes between healthy human individuals. Libraries were prepared by immunoSEQ multiplex PCR; TCRdb keeps only in-frame clonotypes and omits some of them. The sample records a few million clones, about 92% being singletons. Sequencing was carried out using naive CD4+ T cells from PBMCs. Subset defined: CD45RA+ positively selected. These receptors all come from a man between 18 and 29 years old in good health. Some clones in this sample may be carry-over from other donors' samples.

J is TRBJ2-7 and V is TRBV15; 9 nucleotides align to TRBD1. After removal of 3 bases from V and 5 bases from J, the junction contained 8 bases not matched to a gene. CDR1 is LNHNV and CDR2 is YYDKDF in the germline V gene (reference sequence). The CDR3 length is 15 residues. CDR3: CATSRTGQGGDEQYF. CDR3 nucleotides: TGTGCCACCAGCAGGACGGGACAGGGCGGGGACGAGCAGTACTTC.

The chain is built from TRBV27 and TRBJ2-7; no definite D call. CDR3 size: 14 residues. V was pared by 4 bases and J by 0 bases, with 10 bases between. Germline loops: CDR1 MNHEY, CDR2 SMNVEV (reference sequence). The CDR3 protein is CASSSAGRSYEQYF. DNA of the CDR3: TGTGCCAGCAGTTCCGCAGGACGCTCCTACGAGCAGTACTTC.

The chain links TRBV4-1 to TRBJ1-6, with TRBD1 matching over 7 bases. Germline V gene data show CDR1 as MGHRA and CDR2 as YSYEKL. V lost 4 bases, J lost 8 bases, and 8 bases stayed unmatched. The length of the CDR3 is 15 residues. CDR3 sequence: CASSPTGRGYSPLHF. The CDR3 DNA reads TGCGCCAGCAGCCCGACAGGGAGGGGTTATTCACCCCTCCACTTT.

V is TRBV7-2 and J is TRBJ1-3, with TRBD1 as a possible D gene (5 bases). V was trimmed by 1 base and J by 4 bases, leaving 5 bases between them. Germline V gene lookup returns CDR1 SGHTA and CDR2 FQGNSA. The CDR3 is made up of 13 amino acids. For the CDR3, the DNA is TGTGCCAGCAGCTTAGACAGGGGAAACACCATATATTTT. Protein: CASSLDRGNTIYF.

This clone was recorded only once. The rearrangement uses TRBV7-3 and TRBJ2-5; 15 bases align to TRBD2. The germline V gene has CDR1 SGHTA and CDR2 FQGTGA. Unmatched junction bases numbered 3, after V lost 2 bases and J lost 5 bases. This CDR3 region has 16 residues. The CDR3 region is CASSLGTSGRLETQYF. CDR3 nucleotides: TGTGCCAGCAGCTTAGGGACTAGCGGGAGGTTGGAGACCCAGTACTTC. Using reference TRBV7-3 and TRBJ2-5 for the parts outside the CDR3, the full variable domain is GAGVSQTPSNKVTEKGKYVELRCDPISGHTALYWYRQSLGQGPEFLIYFQGTGAADDSGLPNDRFFAVRPEGSVSTLKIQRTERGDSAVYLCASSLGTSGRLETQYFGPGTRLLVL.

The chain combines TRBV13 with TRBJ2-1; D may be TRBD2 (6 bases). Trimming took 6 bases from V and 4 from J, leaving 13 bases between them. Germline V gene sequence: CDR1 PRHDT, CDR2 FYEKMQ (reference sequence). CDR3 size: 14 residues. The chain's CDR3 is CASSLSGGYNEQFF. In DNA, the CDR3 is TGTGCCAGCAGTCTTAGTGGGGGGTACAATGAGCAGTTCTTC.

CDR3 protein: CASSLSGTPHNEQFF. The CDR3 nucleotides are TGTGCCAGCAGCTTAAGCGGGACGCCCCACAATGAGCAGTTCTTC. The genes are TRBV7-3 and TRBJ2-1; possibly TRBD2 for D (6 bases). Germline values: CDR1 SGHTA, CDR2 FQGTGA. The ends were cut back, 1 base at V and 5 bases at J, with 12 bases in the middle. The length of the CDR3 is 15 residues.

The chain carries TRBV7-9 and TRBJ1-1; D remains ambiguous. Trimming cost V 4 bases and J 6 bases, with 18 bases left between them. This CDR3 is 15 amino acids long. CDR1 is SEHNR, CDR2 FQNEAQ, per germline (reference sequence). The CDR3 reads CASSSKKVGFAEAFF. In DNA form, the CDR3 reads TGTGCCAGCAGCTCCAAAAAGGTCGGGTTCGCTGAAGCTTTCTTT.

The J gene is TRBJ2-1, the V gene TRBV5-1, with D possibly being TRBD1 or TRBD2 (5 bases each). Deletions cut 4 bases from V and 6 bases from J, with 14 bases between. Per the germline V gene, CDR1 is SGHRS and CDR2 is YFSETQ. This CDR3 has 14 amino acids. In DNA, the CDR3 is TGCGCCAGCAGCCTAGGGACGCTCACCAATGAGCAGTTCTTC. The encoded protein is CASSLGTLTNEQFF. The entire variable domain, with the rest obtained from reference TRBV5-1 and TRBJ2-1, is as follows: KAGVTQTPRYLIKTRGQQVTLSCSPISGHRSVSWYQQTPGQGLQFLFEYFSETQRNKGNFPGRFSGRQFSNSRSEMNVSTLELGDSALYLCASSLGTLTNEQFFGPGTRLTVL.

This rearrangement joins TRBV18 to TRBJ1-2, with D possibly being TRBD1 (5 bases). Looked up from germline, CDR1 is KGHSH and CDR2 is LQKENI. The V end was cut by 4 bases, the J end by 6 bases, with 12 bases between. CDR3 length: 13 amino acids. The CDR3 nucleotides read TGTGCCAGCTCACGGGGAGGGGAGGATGGCTACACCTTC. Its protein product is CASSRGGEDGYTF.

As concerns this clone: The sample has other DNA sequences that encode this CDR3 too. This sequence joins TRBV18 and TRBJ2-5; weak D call: TRBD2 (5 bases). In germline, CDR1 is KGHSH, CDR2 LQKENI. The CDR3 contains 13 residues. V gave up 3 bases and J gave up 0 bases, with 5 bases separating them. CDR3 sequence (DNA): TGTGCCAGCTCACCGCGGGACCAAGAGACCCAGTACTTC. Protein: CASSPRDQETQYF.

The chain has TRBV28 and TRBJ2-3; 9 bases are shared with TRBD2. Germline CDR1 reads MDHEN; CDR2 reads SYDVKM. The CDR3 is made up of 14 amino acids. V shed 11 bases, J shed 2 bases, and the junction held 8 bases outside the gene matches. The DNA of the CDR3 is TGTGCCGGGGCGGGAGGGCCTAACACAGATACGCAGTATTTT. It is translated as CAGAGGPNTDTQYF.

This chain connects TRBV7-2 to TRBJ2-7; D is unclear. There are 14 residues in the CDR3. Germline CDR1 SGHTA, CDR2 FQGNSA. Trimming removed 1 base at V and 6 bases at J, with 13 bases between. Here the CDR3 reads CASSLVPSPGEQYF. The DNA for the CDR3 is TGTGCCAGCAGCTTAGTACCCTCACCAGGCGAGCAGTACTTC.

The V and J genes are TRBV4-1 and TRBJ2-1; TRBD1 is a possible D gene (6 bases). Looked up from germline, CDR1 is MGHRA and CDR2 is YSYEKL. V was clipped by 4 bases and J by 7 bases, with 20 bases between them. CDR3 size: 16 residues. CDR3 DNA sequence: TGCGCCAGCAGCCCAGGGGCGGCCTACGGTAGAAATGAGCAGTTCTTC. Its protein product is CASSPGAAYGRNEQFF.

The chain joins TRBV7-2 to TRBJ1-1; perhaps TRBD1 as D (6 bases). The CDR3 extends over 13 amino acids. V gave up 8 bases and J gave up 7 bases, with 17 bases separating them. Per germline, CDR1 SGHTA and CDR2 FQGNSA. The CDR3 sequence: CASRNRDTREAFF. Here the CDR3 DNA reads TGTGCCAGCCGAAACCGGGACACCCGTGAAGCTTTCTTT. Variable domain in full (rest from reference TRBV7-2 and TRBJ1-1): GAGVSQSPSNKVTEKGKDVELRCDPISGHTALYWYRQSLGQGLEFLIYFQGNSAPDKSGLPSDRFSAERTGGSVSTLTIQRTQQEDSAVYLCASRNRDTREAFFGQGTRLTVV.

A word on this clone: Other nucleotide sequences from this sample produce the same CDR3. The rearrangement links TRBV29-1 to TRBJ1-1; D is ambiguous. The CDR3 is 12 amino acids. The germline gives CDR1 SQVTM, CDR2 ANQGSEA. V was pared by 4 bases and J by 1 base, with 7 bases between. In DNA form, the CDR3 reads TGCAGCGTTGCCACTGGGAACACTGAAGCTTTCTTT. This codes for CSVATGNTEAFF.

The genes are TRBV5-8 and TRBJ2-5, with a tentative D call TRBD1 (5 bases). CDR1 and CDR2 from the germline V gene are SGHTS and YDEGEE. This CDR3 contains 15 residues. Trimming left V 0 bases short and J 7 bases short, with 16 bases between. CDR3 DNA sequence: TGTGCCAGCAGCTTGGTTGGTGGGAAGCAGGGGACCCAGTACTTC. It is translated as CASSLVGGKQGTQYF.

The chain has TRBV9 and TRBJ2-1; D uncertain. The CDR3 totals 14 residues. Germline V gene data show CDR1 as SGDLS and CDR2 as YYNGEE. Deletions cut 1 base from V and 4 bases from J, with 9 bases between. The CDR3: CASSVRGVYNEQFF. CDR3 coding DNA: TGTGCCAGCAGCGTAAGAGGCGTATACAATGAGCAGTTCTTC.

The chain joins TRBV5-4 to TRBJ2-4; D not certain. Germline CDR1 SGHNT, CDR2 YYREEE (reference sequence). The CDR3 length is 15 residues. Trimming pared 3 bases from V and 6 bases from J, leaving 16 bases between. CDR3 in amino acids: CASSSQWTSGNIQYF. The CDR3 DNA is TGTGCCAGCAGCTCCCAGTGGACCTCTGGAAACATTCAGTACTTC.

The chain combines TRBV30 with TRBJ2-3, with 10 positions matching TRBD2. The J segment lost 6 bases and the V segment lost 2 bases, leaving 5 bases of the junction unmatched. The CDR3 is 14 residues long. The V gene's germline CDR1 is GTSNPN and CDR2 SVGIG (reference sequence). The DNA for the CDR3 is TGTGCCTGGAGTACTACTAGCGGGACTGATACGCAGTATTTT. Its protein product is CAWSTTSGTDTQYF.

This rearrangement joins TRBV6-1 to TRBJ2-7; D might be TRBD2 (5 bases). The CDR3 sequence is 16 residues long. The ends were cut back, 1 base at V and 2 bases at J, with 15 bases in the middle. CDR1 and CDR2 (germline): MNHNS, SASEGT. CDR3 region: CASSEGYGVEAYEQYF. CDR3 bases: TGTGCCAGCAGTGAAGGTTACGGGGTGGAAGCCTACGAGCAGTACTTC.